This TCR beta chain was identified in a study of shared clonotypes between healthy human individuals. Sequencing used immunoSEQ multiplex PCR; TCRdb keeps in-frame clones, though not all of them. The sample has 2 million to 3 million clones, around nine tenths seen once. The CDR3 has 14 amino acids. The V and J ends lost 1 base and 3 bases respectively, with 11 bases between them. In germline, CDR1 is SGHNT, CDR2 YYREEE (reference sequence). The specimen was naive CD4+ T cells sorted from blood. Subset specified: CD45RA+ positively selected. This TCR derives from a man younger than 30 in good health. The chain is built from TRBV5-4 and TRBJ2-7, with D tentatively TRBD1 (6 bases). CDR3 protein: CASSLMGQNYEQYF. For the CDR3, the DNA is TGTGCCAGCAGCTTGATGGGACAAAACTACGAGCAGTACTTC.